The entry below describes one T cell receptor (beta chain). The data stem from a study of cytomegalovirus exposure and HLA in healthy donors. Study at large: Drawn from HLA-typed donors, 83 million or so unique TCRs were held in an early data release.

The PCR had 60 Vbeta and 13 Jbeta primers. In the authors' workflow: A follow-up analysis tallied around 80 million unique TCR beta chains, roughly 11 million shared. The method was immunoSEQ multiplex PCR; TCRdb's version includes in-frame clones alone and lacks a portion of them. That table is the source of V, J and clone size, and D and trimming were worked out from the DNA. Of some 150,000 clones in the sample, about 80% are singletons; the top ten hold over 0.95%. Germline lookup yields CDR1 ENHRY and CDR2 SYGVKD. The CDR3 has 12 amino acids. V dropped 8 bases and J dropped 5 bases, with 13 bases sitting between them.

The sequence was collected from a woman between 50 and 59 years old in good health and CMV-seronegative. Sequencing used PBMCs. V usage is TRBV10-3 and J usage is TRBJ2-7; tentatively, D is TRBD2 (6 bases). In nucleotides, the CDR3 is TGTGCCATCGGGACTGGCGGAAACGAGCAGTACTTC. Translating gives CAIGTGGNEQYF.